The 20 T cell receptor beta chains below all came from one sample that was sequenced in a study of identical twins. Each CDR3 protein gets one entry after TCRdb re-called the 5' RACE reads with MiXCR. The sample carries around 370,000 distinct CDR3 sequences, 9% to 10% recorded once. The source material was naive T cells sorted from blood. The receptors stem from a woman between 45 and 65 years old in good health.

The chain joins TRBV20-1 to TRBJ2-7; 8 bases map to TRBD2. The germline CDR1 and CDR2 sequences are DFQATT and SNEGSKA (reference sequence). J was trimmed by 2 bases and V by 5 bases; bases with no gene match: 5. The CDR3 has 13 residues. Here the CDR3 reads CSAETSVPYEQYF. The CDR3, as DNA: TGCAGTGCTGAGACTAGCGTCCCCTACGAGCAGTACTTC.

This clonotype was seen many times. V gene TRBV7-9 combines with J gene TRBJ2-2; TRBD2 matches at 7 bases. Trimming at V came to 3 bases and at J to 3 bases, leaving 7 bases not matched to a gene. The germline CDR1 and CDR2 sequences are SEHNR and FQNEAQ (reference sequence). CDR3 size: 16 residues. The CDR3 spells CASSFRPAGDTGELFF. The DNA of the CDR3 is TGTGCCAGCAGCTTCAGACCGGCGGGAGACACCGGGGAGCTGTTTTTT.

This clonotype was observed at least ten times. V gene TRBV5-1 combines with J gene TRBJ2-2, with D perhaps matching TRBD1 (6 bases). V lost 0 bases, J lost 6 bases, and 15 bases lay in between. Per the germline V gene, CDR1 is SGHRS and CDR2 is YFSETQ. The CDR3 is made up of 16 amino acids. The DNA of the CDR3 is TGCGCCAGCAGCTTGGTCGTCGGCAGGGGACCCGGGGAGCTGTTTTTT. It encodes CASSLVVGRGPGELFF.

The V and J genes are TRBV5-1 and TRBJ1-6; TRBD1 matches 7 bases. CDR3 length equals 15 residues. Germline CDR1 SGHRS, CDR2 YFSETQ. The V and J ends lost 0 bases and 7 bases, in that order; junction bases with no gene match: 4. The DNA for the CDR3 is TGCGCCAGCAGCTTGGAGGCAGGGGGAAATTCACCCCTCCACTTT. This sequence encodes CASSLEAGGNSPLHF. Combining the CDR3 with reference TRBV5-1 and TRBJ1-6 gives the whole variable domain KAGVTQTPRYLIKTRGQQVTLSCSPISGHRSVSWYQQTPGQGLQFLFEYFSETQRNKGNFPGRFSGRQFSNSRSEMNVSTLELGDSALYLCASSLEAGGNSPLHFGNGTRLTVT.

This clonotype was picked up many times. V and J are TRBV6-2 or TRBV6-3 and TRBJ2-5, with D perhaps matching TRBD1 (6 bases). This CDR3 has 15 residues. The V and J ends lost 8 bases and 2 bases respectively, with 18 bases between them. From germline, CDR1 is MNHEY and CDR2 SVGEGT. In DNA form, the CDR3 reads TGTGCCAGCGTCAGAGTAGGACAGATACAAGAGACCCAGTACTTC. Encoded protein: CASVRVGQIQETQYF.

The chain combines TRBV11-2 with TRBJ2-5; D is possibly TRBD2 (7 bases). This CDR3 is 14 amino acids long. In germline, CDR1 is SGHAT, CDR2 FQNNGV. Trimming removed 1 base from V and 5 bases from J, with 11 bases in between. CDR3 bases: TGTGCCAGCAGCTTAGGTCCGGGGGGCGAGACCCAGTACTTC. It translates to CASSLGPGGETQYF.

This sequence joins TRBV20-1 and TRBJ2-4; the D gene is possibly TRBD2 (6 bases). The CDR3 is 13 amino acids. The V gene's germline CDR1 is DFQATT and CDR2 SNEGSKA (reference sequence). Trimming stripped 1 base from V and 3 bases from J, with 7 bases between. CDR3 sequence (DNA): TGCAGTGCTAGAGTAGCGGACAAAAACATTCAGTACTTC. Its translation: CSARVADKNIQYF.

V and J are TRBV5-5 and TRBJ2-5; D is perhaps TRBD1 (6 bases). This CDR3 has 14 amino acids. Between the trimmed V and J ends, which lost 3 bases and 4 bases, there was a span of 13 bases. Looked up from germline, CDR1 is SGHKS and CDR2 is YYEKEE (reference sequence). CDR3 loop: CASSSRTGPETQYF. The CDR3 coding sequence is TGTGCCAGCAGCTCTAGAACAGGGCCAGAGACCCAGTACTTC.

This clonotype has ten or more counts. The V and J genes are TRBV12-3 or TRBV12-4 and TRBJ2-1; D is tentatively TRBD1 or TRBD2 (6 bases each). The CDR3 is 16 amino acids. Trimming stripped 5 bases from V and 0 bases from J, with 14 bases between. CDR3 coding DNA: TGTGCCAGCAGTCCCAGGAGGGGGAGCTCCTACAATGAGCAGTTCTTC. Encoded protein: CASSPRRGSSYNEQFF.

This clonotype was detected ten times or more. The chain couples TRBV4-2 to TRBJ2-2, with 12 bases identical to TRBD2. After removal of 3 bases from V and 3 bases from J, the junction contained 5 bases not matched to a gene. This CDR3 comprises 17 residues. CDR1 and CDR2 from the germline V gene are LGHNA and YNFKEQ. This chain's CDR3 is CASSQTTSGSYTGELFF. DNA for the CDR3: TGTGCCAGCAGCCAGACGACTAGCGGGAGTTACACCGGGGAGCTGTTTTTT.

The V and J genes are TRBV5-6 and TRBJ2-7; a weak D match, TRBD2 (6 bases). The germline V gene encodes CDR1 SGHDT and CDR2 YYEEEE. Trimming pared 0 bases from V and 3 bases from J, leaving 10 bases between. This CDR3 is 14 amino acids long. CDR3 DNA sequence: TGTGCCAGCAGCTTGGCCCGGGGGATCTACGAGCAGTACTTC. Translating gives CASSLARGIYEQYF. Full variable domain (outside the CDR3, taken from reference TRBV5-6 and TRBJ2-7): DAGVTQSPTHLIKTRGQQVTLRCSPKSGHDTVSWYQQALGQGPQFIFQYYEEEERQRGNFPDRFSGHQFPNYSSELNVNALLLGDSALYLCASSLARGIYEQYFGPGTRLTVT.

At least ten counts were recorded for this clonotype. The V gene is TRBV18, the J gene TRBJ2-7; D call uncertain. The CDR3 runs to 13 residues. The germline gives CDR1 KGHSH, CDR2 LQKENI. Trimming left V 0 bases short and J 5 bases short, with 8 bases between. The CDR3 sequence: CASSPPSSNEQYF. The CDR3 nucleotides read TGTGCCAGCTCACCACCGAGTAGCAACGAGCAGTACTTC.

This clonotype was observed a handful of times. This chain joins TRBV20-1 and TRBJ1-2, with D uncertain. Deletions cut 4 bases from V and 2 bases from J, with 8 bases between. Germline V gene data show CDR1 as DFQATT and CDR2 as SNEGSKA (reference sequence). The CDR3 runs to 12 residues. The CDR3 loop is CSATPNNYGYTF. CDR3 DNA sequence: TGCAGTGCTACCCCGAACAACTATGGCTACACCTTC.

Ten or more counts support this clonotype. J is TRBJ2-4 and V is TRBV12-3 or TRBV12-4, with D uncertain. V was pared by 4 bases and J by 1 base, with 11 bases between. The CDR3 contains 15 residues. The CDR3 is CASSSELVAKNIQYF. CDR3 bases: TGTGCCAGCAGTTCCGAGTTGGTTGCCAAAAACATTCAGTACTTC.

This clonotype has only a few counts. CDR3 sequence: CSARHGQNTEAFF. The CDR3 region has the DNA TGCAGTGCTAGGCACGGACAGAACACTGAAGCTTTCTTT. The chain joins TRBV20-1 to TRBJ1-1, with a tentative D call TRBD1 (5 bases). V shed 3 bases and J shed 1 base, with 9 bases lying between them. The CDR3 contains 13 residues. Germline assignment: CDR1 DFQATT and CDR2 SNEGSKA (reference sequence).

This clonotype was observed a handful of times. The chain links TRBV27 to TRBJ2-5; D remains ambiguous. CDR1 is MNHEY and CDR2 is SMNVEV in the germline V gene (reference sequence). CDR3 length: 13 residues. Trimming shortened V by 3 bases and J by 3 bases, and 8 bases separated the two germline ends. In DNA, the CDR3 is TGTGCCAGCAGTTTTTTAGCCGAAGAGACCCAGTACTTC. This sequence encodes CASSFLAEETQYF.

This chain uses TRBV20-1 with TRBJ2-1, with D perhaps TRBD1 or TRBD2 (5 bases each). V was trimmed by 1 base and J by 9 bases, leaving 16 bases between them. The CDR3 spans 14 residues. Germline CDR1 DFQATT, CDR2 SNEGSKA (reference sequence). The CDR3 DNA reads as TGCAGTGCTAGAGGGCAGGGAGAACGGGGTGAGCAGTTCTTC. Translated: CSARGQGERGEQFF.

The chain combines TRBV9 with TRBJ2-3; D gene unclear. Germline V gives CDR1 SGDLS, CDR2 YYNGEE. The CDR3 totals 14 residues. The V and J ends lost 2 bases and 11 bases respectively, with 18 bases between them. CDR3 nucleotide sequence: TGTGCCAGCAGCGTGGGTGGAGAGATGAATATGCAGTATTTT. This translates into CASSVGGEMNMQYF.

This clonotype was observed at least ten times. The rearrangement links TRBV20-1 to TRBJ2-3; 9 bases are a match to TRBD1. Germline CDR1 and CDR2: DFQATT and SNEGSKA (reference sequence). CDR3 size: 15 residues. Unmatched junction bases numbered 8, after V lost 5 bases and J lost 2 bases. This chain's CDR3 is CSASGQGRYTDTQYF. CDR3 bases: TGCAGTGCTTCCGGACAGGGGCGTTACACAGATACGCAGTATTTT.

V and J are TRBV7-3 and TRBJ2-2, with 11 bases that match TRBD2. This CDR3 is built from 18 residues. Trimming cost V 2 bases and J 5 bases; bases outside gene matches: 10. CDR1 SGHTA and CDR2 FQGTGA come from the germline V gene. As DNA, the CDR3 is TGTGCCAGCAGCTTATACCCAACTAGCGGGAGTAGGACCGGGGAGCTGTTTTTT. The encoded protein is CASSLYPTSGSRTGELFF.